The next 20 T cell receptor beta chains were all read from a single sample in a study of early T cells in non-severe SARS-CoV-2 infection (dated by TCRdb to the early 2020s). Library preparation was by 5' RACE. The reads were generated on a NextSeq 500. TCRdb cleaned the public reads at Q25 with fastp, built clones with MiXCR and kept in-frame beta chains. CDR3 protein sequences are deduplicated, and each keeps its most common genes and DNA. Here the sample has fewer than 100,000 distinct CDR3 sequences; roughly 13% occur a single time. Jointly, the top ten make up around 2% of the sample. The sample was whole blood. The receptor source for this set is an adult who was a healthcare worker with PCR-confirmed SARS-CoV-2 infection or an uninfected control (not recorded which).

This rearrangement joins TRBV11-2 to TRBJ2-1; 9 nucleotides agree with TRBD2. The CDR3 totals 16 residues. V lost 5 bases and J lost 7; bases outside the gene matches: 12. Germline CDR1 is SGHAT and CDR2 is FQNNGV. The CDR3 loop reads CASSDPAGGRGNEQFF. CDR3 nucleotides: TGTGCCAGCAGCGACCCAGCGGGGGGCCGGGGGAATGAGCAGTTCTTC.

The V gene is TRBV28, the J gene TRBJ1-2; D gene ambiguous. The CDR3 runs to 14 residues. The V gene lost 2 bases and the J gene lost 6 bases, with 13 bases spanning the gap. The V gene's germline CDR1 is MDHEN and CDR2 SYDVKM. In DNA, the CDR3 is TGTGCCAGCAGTTTACTCGGCGTGCGTCATGGCTACACCTTC. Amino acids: CASSLLGVRHGYTF.

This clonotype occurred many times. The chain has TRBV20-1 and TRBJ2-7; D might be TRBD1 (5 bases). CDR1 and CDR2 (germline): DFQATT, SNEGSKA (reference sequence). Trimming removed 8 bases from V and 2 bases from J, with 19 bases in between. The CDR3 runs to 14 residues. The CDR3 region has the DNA TGCAGTTCCGTCCCACCTCCAGGGCCCTACGAGCAGTACTTC. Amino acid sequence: CSSVPPPGPYEQYF.

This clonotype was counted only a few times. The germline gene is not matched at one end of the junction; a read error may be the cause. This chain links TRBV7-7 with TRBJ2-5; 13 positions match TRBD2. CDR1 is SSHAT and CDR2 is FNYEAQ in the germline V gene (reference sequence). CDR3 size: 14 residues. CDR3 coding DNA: TGTGCTAGCAGTACTAGCGGGGGGGCAGAGACCCAGTACTTC. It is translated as CASSTSGGAETQYF.

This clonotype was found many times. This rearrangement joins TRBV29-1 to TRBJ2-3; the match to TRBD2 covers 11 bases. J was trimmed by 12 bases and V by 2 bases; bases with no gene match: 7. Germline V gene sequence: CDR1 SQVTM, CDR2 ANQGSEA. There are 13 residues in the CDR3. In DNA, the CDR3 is TGCAGCGTTGAACCCCTCCTAGCGGGGGGCCAGTATTTT. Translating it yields CSVEPLLAGGQYF.

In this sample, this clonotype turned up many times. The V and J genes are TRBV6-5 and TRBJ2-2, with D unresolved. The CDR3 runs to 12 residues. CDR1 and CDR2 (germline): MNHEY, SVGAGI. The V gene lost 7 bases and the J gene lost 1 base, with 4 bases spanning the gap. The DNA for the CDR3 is TGTGCCAGCAACCAGAACACCGGGGAGCTGTTTTTT. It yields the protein CASNQNTGELFF.

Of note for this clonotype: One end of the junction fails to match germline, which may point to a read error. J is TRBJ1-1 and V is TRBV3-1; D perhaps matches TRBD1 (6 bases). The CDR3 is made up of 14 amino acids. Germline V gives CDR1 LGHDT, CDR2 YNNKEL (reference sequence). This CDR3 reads CTSSQRGKATEAFF. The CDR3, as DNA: TGTACCAGCAGCCAAAGGGGGAAAGCAACTGAAGCTTTCTTT.

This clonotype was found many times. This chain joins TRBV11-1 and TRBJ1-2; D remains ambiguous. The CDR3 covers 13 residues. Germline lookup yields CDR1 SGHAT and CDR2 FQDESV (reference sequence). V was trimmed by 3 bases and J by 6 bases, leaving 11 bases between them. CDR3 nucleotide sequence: TGTGCCAGCAGCTTCAGACCGGTGGATGGCTACACCTTC. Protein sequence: CASSFRPVDGYTF.

The CDR3: CASSQRTGRTEAFF. The CDR3, as DNA: TGTGCCAGCAGCCAGAGGACAGGGCGTACTGAAGCTTTCTTT. The chain combines TRBV14 with TRBJ1-1; 8 bases are a match to TRBD1. The germline gives CDR1 SGHDN, CDR2 FVKESK. This CDR3 is built from 14 residues. V gave up 3 bases and J gave up 5 bases; unmatched junction bases: 5.

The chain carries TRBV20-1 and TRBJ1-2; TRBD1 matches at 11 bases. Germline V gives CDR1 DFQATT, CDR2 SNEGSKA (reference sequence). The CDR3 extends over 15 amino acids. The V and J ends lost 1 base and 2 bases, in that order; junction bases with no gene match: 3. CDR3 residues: CSARARDRGNYGYTF. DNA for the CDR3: TGCAGTGCTAGAGCCCGGGACAGGGGGAACTATGGCTACACCTTC.

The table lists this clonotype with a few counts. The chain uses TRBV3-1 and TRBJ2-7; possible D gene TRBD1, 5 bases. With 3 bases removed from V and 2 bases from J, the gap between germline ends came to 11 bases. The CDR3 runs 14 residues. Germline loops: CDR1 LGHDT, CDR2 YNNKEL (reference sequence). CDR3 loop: CASSQYTGPYEQYF. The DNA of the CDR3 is TGTGCCAGCAGCCAGTACACAGGACCCTACGAGCAGTACTTC.

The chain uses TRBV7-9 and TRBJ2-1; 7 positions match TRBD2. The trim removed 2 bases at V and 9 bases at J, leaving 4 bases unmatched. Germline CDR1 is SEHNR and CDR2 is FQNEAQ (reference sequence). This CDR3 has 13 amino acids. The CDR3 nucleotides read TGTGCCAGCAGCTTAAGTAGCGGGCGTGAGCAGTTCTTC. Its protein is CASSLSSGREQFF.

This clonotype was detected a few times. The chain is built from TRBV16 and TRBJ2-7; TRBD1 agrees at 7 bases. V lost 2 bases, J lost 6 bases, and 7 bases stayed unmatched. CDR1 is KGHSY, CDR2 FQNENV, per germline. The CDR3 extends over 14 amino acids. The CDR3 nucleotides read TGTGCCAGCAGCCAAAGACAGGGCCCGGTCGAGCAGTACTTC. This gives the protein CASSQRQGPVEQYF.

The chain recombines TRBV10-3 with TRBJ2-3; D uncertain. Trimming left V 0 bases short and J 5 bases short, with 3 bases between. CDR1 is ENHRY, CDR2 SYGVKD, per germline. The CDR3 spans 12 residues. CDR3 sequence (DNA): TGTGCCATCAGTGAGTCGGGAGATACGCAGTATTTT. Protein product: CAISESGDTQYF.

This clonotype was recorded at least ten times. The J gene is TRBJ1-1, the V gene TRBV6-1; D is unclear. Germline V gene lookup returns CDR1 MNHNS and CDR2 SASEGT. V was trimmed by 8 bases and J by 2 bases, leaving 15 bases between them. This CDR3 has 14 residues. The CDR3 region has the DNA TGTGCCAGCGGAGGATACCGAGACAACACTGAAGCTTTCTTT. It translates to CASGGYRDNTEAFF.

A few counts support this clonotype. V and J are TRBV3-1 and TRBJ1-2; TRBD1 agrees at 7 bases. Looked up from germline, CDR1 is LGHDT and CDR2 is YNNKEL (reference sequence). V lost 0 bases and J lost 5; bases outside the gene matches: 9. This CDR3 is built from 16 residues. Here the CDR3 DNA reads TGTGCCAGCAGCCAAGATTGGGGACAGAACATTTATGGCTACACCTTC. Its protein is CASSQDWGQNIYGYTF.

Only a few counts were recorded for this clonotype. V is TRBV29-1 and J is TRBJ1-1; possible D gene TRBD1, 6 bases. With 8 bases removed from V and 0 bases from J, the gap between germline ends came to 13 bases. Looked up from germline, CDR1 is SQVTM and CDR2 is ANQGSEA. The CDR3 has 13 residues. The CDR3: CSTRTDMNTEAFF. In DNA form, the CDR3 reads TGCAGCACGCGGACAGACATGAACACTGAAGCTTTCTTT.

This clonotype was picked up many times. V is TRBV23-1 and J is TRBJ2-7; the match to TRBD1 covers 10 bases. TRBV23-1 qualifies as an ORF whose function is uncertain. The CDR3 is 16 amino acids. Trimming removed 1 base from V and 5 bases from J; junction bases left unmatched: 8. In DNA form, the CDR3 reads TGCGCCAGCAGTCAATTCCGGGACAGGGGATGGGACGAGCAGTACTTC. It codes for CASSQFRDRGWDEQYF.

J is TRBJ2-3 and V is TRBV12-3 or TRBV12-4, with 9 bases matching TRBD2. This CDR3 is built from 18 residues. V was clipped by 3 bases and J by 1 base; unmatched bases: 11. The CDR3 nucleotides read TGTGCCAGCAGTTTTGGAGCGGGGGGCCCCACTGGCACAGATACGCAGTATTTT. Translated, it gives CASSFGAGGPTGTDTQYF.

CDR3 sequence reads: CASSQGQFYEQYF. The DNA for the CDR3 is TGTGCCAGCAGCCAGGGACAATTCTACGAGCAGTACTTC. The chain couples TRBV3-1 to TRBJ2-7; D is possibly TRBD1 (6 bases). CDR3 length equals 13 residues. V dropped 3 bases and J dropped 3 bases, with 9 bases sitting between them. Germline loops: CDR1 LGHDT, CDR2 YNNKEL (reference sequence).